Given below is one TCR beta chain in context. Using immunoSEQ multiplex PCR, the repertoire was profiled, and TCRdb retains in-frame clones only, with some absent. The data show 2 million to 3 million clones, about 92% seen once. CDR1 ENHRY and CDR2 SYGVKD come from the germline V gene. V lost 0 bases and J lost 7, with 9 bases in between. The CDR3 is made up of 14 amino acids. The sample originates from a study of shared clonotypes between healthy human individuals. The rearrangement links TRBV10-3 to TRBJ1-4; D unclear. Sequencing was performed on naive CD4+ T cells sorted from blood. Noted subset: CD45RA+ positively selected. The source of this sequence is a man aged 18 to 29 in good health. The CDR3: CAISESATLEKLFF. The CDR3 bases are TGTGCCATCAGTGAGTCTGCGACACTTGAAAAACTGTTTTTT.